One and the same sample provided the 14 T cell receptor beta chains below, sequenced in a study of CD8 T cells in Susac syndrome (dated by TCRdb to between 2018 and 2021). Library prep was done by the immunoSEQ multiplex PCR assay. RNA was extracted using the RNeasy kit, and roughly 0.45 to 1 microgram was reverse transcribed with random hexamers. TCRdb itself trimmed the public reads at Q25 with fastp, ran MiXCR and retained productive beta chains. Records with the same CDR3 protein are collapsed into one entry carrying the most frequent genes and DNA. In all, the sample holds 85,000 to 120,000 distinct CDR3 sequences, and roughly 94% of those were seen once. Together, the top ten hold roughly 0.43% of the sample. Sequenced input: CD8+ T cells from PBMCs. The receptors shown here come from a human donor with Susac syndrome.

This chain joins TRBV7-8 and TRBJ2-3; TRBD1 matches at 12 bases. With V trimmed by 2 bases and J by 6 bases, 9 bases remained unmatched. The CDR3 has 17 amino acids. The V gene's germline CDR1 is SGHVS and CDR2 FQNEAQ. The CDR3 here is CASSLWRGQGALDTQYF. For the CDR3, the DNA is TGTGCCAGCAGCTTATGGCGGGGACAGGGGGCTTTGGATACGCAGTATTTT.

The chain is built from TRBV11-2 and TRBJ1-2; D ambiguous. The CDR3 totals 14 residues. V was cut by 6 bases and J by 0 bases, with 11 bases left in between. Germline CDR1 is SGHAT and CDR2 is FQNNGV. The CDR3 region has the DNA TGTGCCAGCAGTTTCACGGATCCTAACTATGGCTACACCTTC. Protein product: CASSFTDPNYGYTF.

The CDR3 loop reads CASSVPGQGASPLHF. CDR3 nucleotides: TGTGCCAGCAGTGTTCCGGGACAGGGGGCTTCACCCCTCCACTTT. J is TRBJ1-6 and V is TRBV2; TRBD1 aligns across 12 bases. Germline values: CDR1 SNHLY, CDR2 FYNNEI. Trimming at V came to 4 bases and at J to 9 bases, leaving 4 bases not matched to a gene. This CDR3 spans 15 amino acids. Supplemented by reference TRBV2 and TRBJ1-6, the full variable domain reads EPEVTQTPSHQVTQMGQEVILRCVPISNHLYFYWYRQILGQKVEFLVSFYNNEISEKSEIFDDQFSVERPDGSNFTLKIRSTKLEDSAMYFCASSVPGQGASPLHFGNGTRLTVT.

The chain employs TRBV4-3 and TRBJ2-7, with 8 bases aligning to TRBD2. CDR1 is LGHNA, CDR2 YSLEER, per germline. The CDR3 contains 15 residues. The ends lost 3 bases at V and 0 bases at J; junction bases unmatched: 4. The CDR3 is CASSQGAGGSYEQYF. The DNA of the CDR3 is TGCGCCAGCAGCCAGGGGGCGGGGGGCTCCTACGAGCAGTACTTC.

The rearrangement uses TRBV3-1 and TRBJ2-5, with D tentatively TRBD1 (5 bases). V gave up 0 bases and J gave up 5 bases, with 13 bases separating them. CDR3 length: 15 amino acids. Germline values: CDR1 LGHDT, CDR2 YNNKEL (reference sequence). Written as DNA, the CDR3 is TGTGCCAGCAGCCAAGAAATGGGGCGCAGGGAGACCCAGTACTTC. Translating gives CASSQEMGRRETQYF.

This chain uses TRBV4-1 with TRBJ1-2, with D possibly matching TRBD1 (6 bases). Germline V CDR1 and CDR2: MGHRA, YSYEKL. The CDR3 runs 17 residues. With 0 bases removed from V and 4 bases from J, the gap between germline ends came to 18 bases. The CDR3 is CASSQDREQGVVYGYTF. The DNA of the CDR3 is TGCGCCAGCAGCCAAGATCGGGAACAGGGAGTAGTCTATGGCTACACCTTC.

The chain has TRBV3-1 and TRBJ2-7; D gene uncertain. Germline V gives CDR1 LGHDT, CDR2 YNNKEL (reference sequence). The V end lost 1 base, the J end lost 1 base, and 5 bases lay between the germline ends. This CDR3 region has 13 residues. In DNA form, the CDR3 reads TGTGCCAGCAGCCAAGTGAATTCCTACGAGCAGTACTTC. This gives the protein CASSQVNSYEQYF.

The CDR3 reads CASSPSAWNYGYTF. CDR3 DNA: TGTGCCAGCAGCCCCAGCGCGTGGAACTATGGCTACACCTTC. V is TRBV13 and J is TRBJ1-2; D gene ambiguous. This CDR3 comprises 14 residues. Trimming pared 5 bases from V and 2 bases from J, leaving 12 bases between. CDR1 is PRHDT and CDR2 is FYEKMQ in the germline V gene (reference sequence).

The gene calls are TRBV27 and TRBJ1-2, with unresolved D. Trimming left V 0 bases short and J 6 bases short, with 14 bases between. The CDR3 has 15 amino acids. CDR1 and CDR2 (germline): MNHEY, SMNVEV (reference sequence). CDR3 region: CASSLSTRVGDGYTF. The DNA of the CDR3 is TGTGCCAGCAGTTTATCAACACGTGTTGGAGATGGCTACACCTTC.

The CDR3 spells CASSGGENIQYF. For the CDR3, the DNA is TGTGCCAGCAGCGGAGGGGAAAACATTCAGTACTTC. The rearrangement uses TRBV9 and TRBJ2-4; D assignment may be TRBD1 or TRBD2 (5 bases each). Trimming left V 3 bases short and J 5 bases short, with 6 bases between. This CDR3 spans 12 amino acids. The germline V gene encodes CDR1 SGDLS and CDR2 YYNGEE.

This sequence joins TRBV24-1 and TRBJ2-1, with 14 nucleotides matching TRBD2. Trimming took 4 bases from V and 0 from J; bases not matched to a gene: 7. CDR1 and CDR2 (germline): KGHDR, SFDVKD. This CDR3 contains 19 residues. CDR3 nucleotide sequence: TGTGCCACCAGTGAAGTGGGACTAGCGGGGGAGAGCTCCTACAATGAGCAGTTCTTC. The encoded protein is CATSEVGLAGESSYNEQFF.

V usage is TRBV6-5 and J usage is TRBJ2-1; 10 bases are shared with TRBD1. This CDR3 spans 16 amino acids. Germline V gives CDR1 MNHEY, CDR2 SVGAGI. J gave up 8 bases and V 4 bases, and 11 bases lay outside the gene matches. The DNA of the CDR3 is TGTGCCAGCAGTTCCTACGGGACAGGGGTGGTCGATGAGCAGTTCTTC. Translated, it gives CASSSYGTGVVDEQFF.

V is TRBV7-9 and J is TRBJ2-3; 10 positions match TRBD1. This CDR3 spans 15 amino acids. Trimming took 5 bases from V and 3 from J; bases not matched to a gene: 5. Germline assignment: CDR1 SEHNR and CDR2 FQNEAQ (reference sequence). CDR3 DNA: TGTGCCAGCAGCCCGAGGACAGGGGGAACAGATACGCAGTATTTT. As protein: CASSPRTGGTDTQYF.

The DNA of the CDR3 is TGTGCCAGCAGTGCCCAGGGGACAGATACGCAGTATTTT. Encoded protein: CASSAQGTDTQYF. This chain uses TRBV6-1 with TRBJ2-3; D might be TRBD1 (6 bases). Germline V gives CDR1 MNHNS, CDR2 SASEGT. The CDR3 totals 13 residues. Trimming shortened V by 4 bases and J by 3 bases, and 8 bases separated the two germline ends.